This T cell receptor beta chain appears in the sequencing data of a study of vaccination and CD4 T cells after COVID-19. The CDR3 is 13 residues long. J was trimmed by 4 bases and V by 6 bases; bases with no gene match: 2. With the Oncomine TCR Beta short-read assay, DNA from cultured CD4+ T cells was sequenced. Via MiXCR, TCRdb re-called the PCR reads, giving one row per CDR3 protein. The sample lists fewer than 5,500 distinct CDR3 sequences, around 23% occurring once. Documented treatment: approximately 9-day PBMC culture with coronavirus spike peptide pools or control peptides (ViraFEST assay). About this clonotype itself: The antigen is unknown.

The sample consisted of CD4+ T cells from blood, cultured in vitro. This TCR was recovered from a human donor who had recovered from COVID-19. The V call is TRBV12-3 or TRBV12-4, the J call TRBJ1-1; 10 nucleotides align to TRBD1. The CDR3 region is CASRGTGATEAFF. The CDR3 DNA reads as TGTGCCAGCAGAGGGACAGGGGCCACTGAAGCTTTCTTT.